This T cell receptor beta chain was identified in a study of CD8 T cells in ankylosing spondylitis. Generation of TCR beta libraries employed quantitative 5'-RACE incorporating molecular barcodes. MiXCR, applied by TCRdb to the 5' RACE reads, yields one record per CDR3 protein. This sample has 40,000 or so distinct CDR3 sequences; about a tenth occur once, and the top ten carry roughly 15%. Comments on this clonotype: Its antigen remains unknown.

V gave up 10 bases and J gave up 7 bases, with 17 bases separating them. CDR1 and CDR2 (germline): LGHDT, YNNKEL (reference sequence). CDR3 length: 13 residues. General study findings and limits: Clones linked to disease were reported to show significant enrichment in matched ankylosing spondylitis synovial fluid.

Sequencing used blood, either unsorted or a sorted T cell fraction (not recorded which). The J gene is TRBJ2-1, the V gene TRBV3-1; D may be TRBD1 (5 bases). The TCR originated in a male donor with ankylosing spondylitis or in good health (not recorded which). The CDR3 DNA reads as TGTGCCACCAGGGCCACACTGGGTAATGAGCAGTTCTTC. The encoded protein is CATRATLGNEQFF.